Sequencing of this T cell receptor beta chain was carried out in a study of blood T cell repertoires in COVID-19. Study as a whole: Donors in the United States, Italy and Spain gave samples during acute or convalescent COVID-19. Sample material is recorded as cDNA or gDNA derived from T cells, B-cell-depleted T cells, or PBMCs.

Original analysis: Reference gene primers were amplified, and this amplification served to estimate nucleated cell counts. Sequencing used immunoSEQ multiplex PCR; TCRdb keeps in-frame clones, though not all of them. That table gives V, J and clone size, and the DNA gave D and trimming. The table has a few hundred thousand clones, roughly 90% seen once. The sequenced material came from peripheral blood. This clonotype originated in a young man who had recovered from COVID-19.

The DNA for the CDR3 is TGTGCCAGCAGCTCGGGGCCCTGGACTAGCGGGGGAAGCACAGATACGCAGTATTTT. Its translation: CASSSGPWTSGGSTDTQYF. The V gene is TRBV7-8, the J gene TRBJ2-3; the match to TRBD2 covers 13 bases. J gave up 0 bases and V 4 bases, and 10 bases lay outside the gene matches. Germline CDR1 is SGHVS and CDR2 is FQNEAQ. The length of the CDR3 is 19 residues.